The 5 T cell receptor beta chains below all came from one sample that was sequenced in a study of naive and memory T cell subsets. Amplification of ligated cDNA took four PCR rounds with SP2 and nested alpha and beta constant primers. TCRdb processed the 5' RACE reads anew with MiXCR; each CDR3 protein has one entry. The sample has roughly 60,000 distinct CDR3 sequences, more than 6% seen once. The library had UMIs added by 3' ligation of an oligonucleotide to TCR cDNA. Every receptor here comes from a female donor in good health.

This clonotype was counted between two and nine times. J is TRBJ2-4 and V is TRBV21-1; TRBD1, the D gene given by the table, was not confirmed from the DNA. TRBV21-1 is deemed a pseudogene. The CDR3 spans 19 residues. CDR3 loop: CASSRPIGGLALAKNIQYF. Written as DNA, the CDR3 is TGTGCCAGCAGCAGACCTATTGGGGGCCTCGCACTAGCCAAAAACATTCAGTACTTC.

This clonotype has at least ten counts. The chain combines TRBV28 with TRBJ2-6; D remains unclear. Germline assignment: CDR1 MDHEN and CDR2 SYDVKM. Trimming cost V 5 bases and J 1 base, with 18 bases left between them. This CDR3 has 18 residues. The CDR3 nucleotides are TGTGCCAGCAGTCCCTTCAAGGCAGCCTATTCTGGGGCCAACGTCCTGACTTTC. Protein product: CASSPFKAAYSGANVLTF.

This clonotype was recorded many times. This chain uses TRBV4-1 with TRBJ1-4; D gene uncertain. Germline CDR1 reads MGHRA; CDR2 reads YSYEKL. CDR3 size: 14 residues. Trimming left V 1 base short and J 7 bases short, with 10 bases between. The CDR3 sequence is CASSQVGLGEKLFF. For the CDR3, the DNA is TGCGCCAGCAGCCAAGTAGGGCTCGGTGAAAAACTGTTTTTT.

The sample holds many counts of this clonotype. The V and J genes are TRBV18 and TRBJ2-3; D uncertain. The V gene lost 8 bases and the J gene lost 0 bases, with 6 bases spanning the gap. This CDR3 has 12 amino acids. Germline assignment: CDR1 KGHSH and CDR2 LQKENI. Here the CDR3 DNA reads TGTGCCAGCAGCCCAAGCACAGATACGCAGTATTTT. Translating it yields CASSPSTDTQYF.

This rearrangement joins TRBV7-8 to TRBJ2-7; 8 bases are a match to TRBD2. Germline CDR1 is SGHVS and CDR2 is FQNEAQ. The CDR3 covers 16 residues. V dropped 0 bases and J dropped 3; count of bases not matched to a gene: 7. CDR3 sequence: CASSLAFIAGNYEQYF. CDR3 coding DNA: TGTGCCAGCAGCTTAGCGTTTATAGCGGGGAACTACGAGCAGTACTTC.